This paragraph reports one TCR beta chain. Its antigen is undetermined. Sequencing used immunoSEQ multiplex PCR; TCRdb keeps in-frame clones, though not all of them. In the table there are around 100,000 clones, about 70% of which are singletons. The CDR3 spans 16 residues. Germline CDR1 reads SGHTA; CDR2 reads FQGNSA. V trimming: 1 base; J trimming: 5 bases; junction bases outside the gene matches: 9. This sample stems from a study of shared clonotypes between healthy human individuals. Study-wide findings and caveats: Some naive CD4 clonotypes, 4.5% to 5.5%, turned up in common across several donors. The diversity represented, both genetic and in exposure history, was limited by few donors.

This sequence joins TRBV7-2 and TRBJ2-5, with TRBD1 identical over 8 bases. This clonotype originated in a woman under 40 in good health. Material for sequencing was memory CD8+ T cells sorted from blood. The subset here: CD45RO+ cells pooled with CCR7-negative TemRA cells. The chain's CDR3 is CASSLGTGRHWETQYF. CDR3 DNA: TGTGCCAGCAGCTTAGGGACAGGGCGGCACTGGGAGACCCAGTACTTC.